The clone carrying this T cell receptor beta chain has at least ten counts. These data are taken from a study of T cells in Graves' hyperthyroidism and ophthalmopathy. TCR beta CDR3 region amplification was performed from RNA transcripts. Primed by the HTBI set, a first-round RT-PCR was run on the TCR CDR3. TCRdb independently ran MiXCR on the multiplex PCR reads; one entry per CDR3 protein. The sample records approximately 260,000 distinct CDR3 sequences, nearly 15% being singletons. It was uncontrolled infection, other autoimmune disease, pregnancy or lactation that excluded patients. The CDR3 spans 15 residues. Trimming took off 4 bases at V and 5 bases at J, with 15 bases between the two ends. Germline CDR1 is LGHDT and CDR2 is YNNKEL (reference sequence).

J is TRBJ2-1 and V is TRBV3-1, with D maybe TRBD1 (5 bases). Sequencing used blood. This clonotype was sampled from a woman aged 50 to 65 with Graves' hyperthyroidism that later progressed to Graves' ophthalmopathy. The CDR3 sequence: CASSPRGRQNNEQFF. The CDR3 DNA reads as TGTGCCAGCAGCCCTCGCGGAAGACAGAACAATGAGCAGTTCTTC.